The entry that follows covers one T cell receptor (beta chain) sequence. The antigen remains undetermined. The sample comes from a study of T cell responses to AZD1222 COVID-19 vaccine. Study-level findings and limits: Reportedly, nearly half of unique spike TCRs recognized epitopes outside B.1.351/B.1.1.7 mutations. There were mostly white British donors and more females than males, and clonal diversity was possibly underestimated. Across the whole spike, CD4 TCRs peaked at regions 160-218 and 743-854. Spike-specific TCR breadth and depth were elevated following two AZD1222 doses.

Clones were sequenced by immunoSEQ multiplex PCR, and TCRdb holds only the in-frame ones, with some missing. The data show about 150,000 clones, over 85% seen once. The V and J ends lost 9 bases and 4 bases respectively, with 18 bases between them. The CDR3 sequence is 14 residues long. Germline V gene sequence: CDR1 KGHDR, CDR2 SFDVKD. The genes are TRBV24-1 and TRBJ2-7; weak D call: TRBD2 (6 bases). This clonotype was obtained from an adult in good health. This specimen was peripheral blood, taken on day 0 of AZD1222 vaccination. The CDR3 loop reads CATSPGGTGYEQYF. The CDR3 DNA reads as TGTGCCACCTCGCCTGGGGGGACGGGTTACGAGCAGTACTTC.